Sequencing of this TCR beta chain was carried out in a study of OX40 agonist ivuxolimab in advanced cancers. Sequenced by immunoSEQ multiplex PCR; TCRdb stores in-frame clones only, minus some. The table has roughly 48,000 clones, roughly 84% seen once. The length of the CDR3 is 18 residues. Trimming stripped 1 base from V and 4 bases from J, with 20 bases between. The germline V gene encodes CDR1 LGHNA and CDR2 YSLEER. The V gene is TRBV4-3, the J gene TRBJ2-1; either TRBD1 or TRBD2 may supply D (6 bases each). The receptor was isolated from an adult with an advanced solid tumor such as melanoma, head and neck, liver or kidney cancer. The sequences come from CD4+ or CD8+ T cells sorted from blood, collected in a trial of the OX40 agonist ivuxolimab. This CDR3 reads CASSQGPARRGLYNEQFF. CDR3 in DNA: TGCGCCAGCAGCCAAGGCCCTGCACGACGGGGGCTGTACAATGAGCAGTTCTTC.